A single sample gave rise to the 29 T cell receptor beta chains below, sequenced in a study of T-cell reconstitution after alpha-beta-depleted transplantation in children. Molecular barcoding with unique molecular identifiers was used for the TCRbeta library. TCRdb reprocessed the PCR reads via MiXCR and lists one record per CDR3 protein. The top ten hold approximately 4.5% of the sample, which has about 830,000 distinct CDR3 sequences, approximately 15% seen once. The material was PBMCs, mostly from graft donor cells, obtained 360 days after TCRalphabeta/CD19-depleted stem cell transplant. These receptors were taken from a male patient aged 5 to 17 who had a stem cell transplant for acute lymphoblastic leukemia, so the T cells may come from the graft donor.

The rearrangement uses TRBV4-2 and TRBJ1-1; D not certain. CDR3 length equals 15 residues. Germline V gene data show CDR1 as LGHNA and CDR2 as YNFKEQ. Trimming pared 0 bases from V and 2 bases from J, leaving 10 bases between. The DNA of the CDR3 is TGTGCCAGCAGCCAAGATTTTGGAGGAAACACTGAAGCTTTCTTT. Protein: CASSQDFGGNTEAFF.

CDR3 DNA sequence: TGTGCCAGCAGTCCACAAAGGCCCTATTTAGGGAATGGCTACACCTTC. Amino acids: CASSPQRPYLGNGYTF. The chain joins TRBV6-6 to TRBJ1-2; D not certain. Germline lookup yields CDR1 MNHNY and CDR2 SVGAGI (reference sequence). The CDR3 is 16 amino acids. Trimming shortened V by 5 bases and J by 6 bases, and 22 bases separated the two germline ends.

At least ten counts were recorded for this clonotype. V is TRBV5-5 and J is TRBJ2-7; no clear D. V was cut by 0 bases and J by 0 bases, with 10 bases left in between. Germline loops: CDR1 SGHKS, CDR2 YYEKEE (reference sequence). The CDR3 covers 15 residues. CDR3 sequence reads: CASSLDGRSSYEQYF. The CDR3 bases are TGTGCCAGCAGCTTGGATGGTAGGAGCTCCTACGAGCAGTACTTC.

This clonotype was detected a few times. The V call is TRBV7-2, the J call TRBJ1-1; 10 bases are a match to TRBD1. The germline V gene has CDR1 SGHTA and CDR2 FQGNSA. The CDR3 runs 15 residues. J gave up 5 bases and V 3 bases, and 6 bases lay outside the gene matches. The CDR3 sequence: CASSLAWTGGTEAFF. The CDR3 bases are TGTGCCAGCAGCTTGGCCTGGACAGGGGGGACTGAAGCTTTCTTT.

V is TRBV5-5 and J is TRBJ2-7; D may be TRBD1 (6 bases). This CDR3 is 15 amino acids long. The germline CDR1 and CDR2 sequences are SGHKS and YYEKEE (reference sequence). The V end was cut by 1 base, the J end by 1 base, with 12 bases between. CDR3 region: CASSLNRVGSYEQYF. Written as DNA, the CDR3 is TGTGCCAGCAGCTTGAACAGGGTAGGTTCCTACGAGCAGTACTTC. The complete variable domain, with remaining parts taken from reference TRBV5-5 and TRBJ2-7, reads DAGVTQSPTHLIKTRGQQVTLRCSPISGHKSVSWYQQVLGQGPQFIFQYYEKEERGRGNFPDRFSARQFPNYSSELNVNALLLGDSALYLCASSLNRVGSYEQYFGPGTRLTVT.

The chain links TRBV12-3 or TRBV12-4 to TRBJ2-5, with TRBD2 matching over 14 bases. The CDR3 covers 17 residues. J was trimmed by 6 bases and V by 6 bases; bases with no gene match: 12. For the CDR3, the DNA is TGTGCCAGCAGCTTGACTCGACTAGCGGGAGGGGCAAAGACCCAGTACTTC. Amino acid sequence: CASSLTRLAGGAKTQYF.

CDR3: CSFTGVTGELFF. The CDR3 region has the DNA TGCAGCTTTACAGGGGTCACCGGGGAGCTGTTTTTT. The chain uses TRBV29-1 and TRBJ2-2; 7 bases agree with TRBD1. Germline V gene sequence: CDR1 SQVTM, CDR2 ANQGSEA. The CDR3 spans 12 residues. Trimming took 8 bases from V and 4 from J; bases not matched to a gene: 4.

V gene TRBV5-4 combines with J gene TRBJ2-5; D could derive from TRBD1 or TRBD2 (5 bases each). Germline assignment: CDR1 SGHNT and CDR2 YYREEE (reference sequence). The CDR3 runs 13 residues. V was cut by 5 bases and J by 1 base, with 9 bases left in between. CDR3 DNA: TGTGCCAGCAGGGGGGAGTTCCAAGAGACCCAGTACTTC. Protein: CASRGEFQETQYF.

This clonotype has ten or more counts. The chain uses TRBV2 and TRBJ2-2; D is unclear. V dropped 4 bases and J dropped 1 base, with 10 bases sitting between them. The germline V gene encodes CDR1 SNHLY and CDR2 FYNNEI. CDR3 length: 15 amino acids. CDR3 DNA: TGTGCCAGCAGTGCAGTTACCCGGAACACCGGGGAGCTGTTTTTT. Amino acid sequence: CASSAVTRNTGELFF.

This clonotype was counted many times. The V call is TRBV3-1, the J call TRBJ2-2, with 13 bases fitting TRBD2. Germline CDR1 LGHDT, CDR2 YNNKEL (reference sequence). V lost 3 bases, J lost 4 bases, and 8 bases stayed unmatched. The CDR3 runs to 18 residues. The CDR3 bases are TGTGCCAGCAGCCATTTCAGGACTAGCGGGGGACCCACCGGGGAGCTGTTTTTT. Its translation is CASSHFRTSGGPTGELFF.

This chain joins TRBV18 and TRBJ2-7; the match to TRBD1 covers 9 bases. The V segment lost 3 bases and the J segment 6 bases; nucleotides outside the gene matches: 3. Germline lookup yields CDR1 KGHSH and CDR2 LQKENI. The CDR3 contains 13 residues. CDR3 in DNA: TGTGCCAGCTCACCGGGACAGGGATCCGAGCAGTACTTC. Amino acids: CASSPGQGSEQYF. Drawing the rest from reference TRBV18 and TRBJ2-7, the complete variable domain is NAGVMQNPRHLVRRRGQEARLRCSPMKGHSHVYWYRQLPEEGLKFMVYLQKENIIDESGMPKERFSAEFPKEGPSILRIQQVVRGDSAAYFCASSPGQGSEQYFGPGTRLTVT.

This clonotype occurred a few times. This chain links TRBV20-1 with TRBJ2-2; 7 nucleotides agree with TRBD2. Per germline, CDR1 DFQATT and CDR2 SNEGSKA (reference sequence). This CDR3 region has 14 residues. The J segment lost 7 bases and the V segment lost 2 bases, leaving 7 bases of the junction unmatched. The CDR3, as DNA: TGCAGTGCTAGACGAGCGGGGAAGGGCGGGGAGCTGTTTTTT. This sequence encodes CSARRAGKGGELFF.

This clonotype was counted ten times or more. In DNA, the CDR3 is TGCGCCAGCAGCTTGGATAGCGGAACCTACAATGAGCAGTTCTTC. Translated, it gives CASSLDSGTYNEQFF. The chain is built from TRBV5-1 and TRBJ2-1; possible D gene TRBD2, 6 bases. The CDR3 length is 15 residues. CDR1 is SGHRS, CDR2 YFSETQ, per germline. V was clipped by 0 bases and J by 2 bases, with 9 bases between them. Full variable domain (remainder filled in from reference TRBV5-1 and TRBJ2-1): KAGVTQTPRYLIKTRGQQVTLSCSPISGHRSVSWYQQTPGQGLQFLFEYFSETQRNKGNFPGRFSGRQFSNSRSEMNVSTLELGDSALYLCASSLDSGTYNEQFFGPGTRLTVL.

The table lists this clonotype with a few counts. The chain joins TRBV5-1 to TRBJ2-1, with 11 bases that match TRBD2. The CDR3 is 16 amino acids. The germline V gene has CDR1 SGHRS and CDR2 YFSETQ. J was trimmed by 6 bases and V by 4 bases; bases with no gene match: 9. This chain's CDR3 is CASSALAGGLGNEQFF. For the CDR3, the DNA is TGCGCCAGCAGCGCTCTAGCGGGAGGCCTTGGCAATGAGCAGTTCTTC.

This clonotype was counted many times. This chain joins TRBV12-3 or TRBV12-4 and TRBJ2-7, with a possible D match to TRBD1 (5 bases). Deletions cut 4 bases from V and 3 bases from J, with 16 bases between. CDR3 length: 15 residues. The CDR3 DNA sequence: TGTGCCAGCAGTTCAGTTGGCAGGGCCGGCTACGAGCAGTACTTC. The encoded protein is CASSSVGRAGYEQYF.

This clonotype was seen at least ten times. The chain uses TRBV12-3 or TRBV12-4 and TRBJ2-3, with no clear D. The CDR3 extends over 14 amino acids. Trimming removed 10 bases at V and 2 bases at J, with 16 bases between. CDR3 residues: CATRQRLITDTQYF. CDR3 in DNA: TGTGCCACCAGGCAGAGACTTATCACAGATACGCAGTATTTT.

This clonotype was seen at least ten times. CDR3 sequence reads: CASSFHRGVDGELFF. The CDR3 DNA reads TGCGCCAGCAGCTTTCACAGGGGAGTTGATGGGGAGCTGTTTTTT. The rearrangement joins TRBV5-1 to TRBJ2-2; 7 nucleotides align to TRBD1. The V and J ends lost 2 bases and 8 bases, in that order; junction bases with no gene match: 9. Germline CDR1 SGHRS, CDR2 YFSETQ. The CDR3 is 15 amino acids.

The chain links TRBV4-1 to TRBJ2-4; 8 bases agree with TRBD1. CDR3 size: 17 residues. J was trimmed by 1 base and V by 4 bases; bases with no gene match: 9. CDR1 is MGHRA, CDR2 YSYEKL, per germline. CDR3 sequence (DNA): TGCGCCAGCAGCCTACCTCCAGGGGGCGCGGCCAAAAACATTCAGTACTTC. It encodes CASSLPPGGAAKNIQYF.

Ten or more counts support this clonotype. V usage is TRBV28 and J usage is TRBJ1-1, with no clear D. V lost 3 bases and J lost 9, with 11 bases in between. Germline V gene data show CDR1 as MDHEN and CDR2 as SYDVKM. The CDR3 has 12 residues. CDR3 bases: TGTGCCAGCAGTTTTGAGGGCATTCAAGCTTTCTTT. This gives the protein CASSFEGIQAFF.

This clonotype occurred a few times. The CDR3, as DNA: TGTGCCAGCAGCGTAGTAGCAGAACCCCCCGGGGAGCTGTTTTTT. Translation: CASSVVAEPPGELFF. This chain joins TRBV9 and TRBJ2-2; D ambiguous. This CDR3 comprises 15 residues. Trimming removed 0 bases at V and 6 bases at J, with 12 bases between. Germline CDR1 SGDLS, CDR2 YYNGEE.

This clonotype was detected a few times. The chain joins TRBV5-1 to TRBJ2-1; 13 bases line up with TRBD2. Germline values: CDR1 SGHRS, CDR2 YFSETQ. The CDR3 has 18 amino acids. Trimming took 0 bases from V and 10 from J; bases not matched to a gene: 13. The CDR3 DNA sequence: TGCGCCAGCAGCTTGGCGGGACTAGCGGGAAAATTTAGTAGGGAGCAGTTCTTC. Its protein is CASSLAGLAGKFSREQFF.

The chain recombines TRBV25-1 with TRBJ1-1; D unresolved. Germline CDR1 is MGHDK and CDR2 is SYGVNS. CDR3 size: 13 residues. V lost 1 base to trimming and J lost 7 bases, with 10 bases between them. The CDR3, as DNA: TGTGCCAGCAGTGAATTTTTCGGGCGTGAAGCTTTCTTT. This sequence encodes CASSEFFGREAFF.

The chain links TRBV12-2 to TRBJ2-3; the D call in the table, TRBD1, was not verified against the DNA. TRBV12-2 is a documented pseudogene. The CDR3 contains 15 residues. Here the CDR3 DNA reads TGTGCAAGTCGCTGCCCCGGGACTAGCACAGATACGCAGTATTTT. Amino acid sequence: CASRCPGTSTDTQYF.

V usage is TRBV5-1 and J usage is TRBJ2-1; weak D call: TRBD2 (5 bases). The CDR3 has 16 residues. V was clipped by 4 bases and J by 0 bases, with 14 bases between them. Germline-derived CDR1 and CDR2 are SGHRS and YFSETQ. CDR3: CASSGRPGSSYNEQFF. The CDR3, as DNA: TGCGCCAGCAGCGGCCGACCGGGAAGCTCCTACAATGAGCAGTTCTTC.

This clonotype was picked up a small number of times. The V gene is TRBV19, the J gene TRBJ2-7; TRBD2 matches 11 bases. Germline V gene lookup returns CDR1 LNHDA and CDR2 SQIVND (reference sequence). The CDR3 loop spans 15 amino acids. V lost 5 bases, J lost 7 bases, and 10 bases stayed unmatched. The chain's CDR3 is CASSLWGLAETEQYF. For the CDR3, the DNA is TGTGCCAGTAGTCTATGGGGACTAGCGGAAACGGAGCAGTACTTC.

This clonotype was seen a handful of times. The CDR3 DNA reads TGTGCCAGCAGAGAAAACCGGGACAGCTCCTACGAGCAGTACTTC. Amino acids: CASRENRDSSYEQYF. This chain joins TRBV12-3 or TRBV12-4 and TRBJ2-7, with 7 nucleotides matching TRBD1. V lost 6 bases, J lost 0 bases, and 8 bases stayed unmatched. This CDR3 contains 15 residues.

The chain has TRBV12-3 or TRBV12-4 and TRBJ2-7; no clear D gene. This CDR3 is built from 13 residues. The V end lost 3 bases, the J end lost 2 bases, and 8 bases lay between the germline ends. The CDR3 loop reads CASSFRSPYEQYF. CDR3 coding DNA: TGTGCCAGCAGTTTTCGGTCCCCCTACGAGCAGTACTTC.

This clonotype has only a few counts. The CDR3 DNA is TGCGCCAGCAGCCGGACAGGGGGGATAAATGATTTGGAGACCCAGTACTTC. This gives the protein CASSRTGGINDLETQYF. The gene calls are TRBV5-1 and TRBJ2-5, with 10 bases identical to TRBD1. The junction had 14 bases not matched to a gene; V was cut back by 4 bases and J by 5 bases. Germline V gene data show CDR1 as SGHRS and CDR2 as YFSETQ. This CDR3 has 17 residues.

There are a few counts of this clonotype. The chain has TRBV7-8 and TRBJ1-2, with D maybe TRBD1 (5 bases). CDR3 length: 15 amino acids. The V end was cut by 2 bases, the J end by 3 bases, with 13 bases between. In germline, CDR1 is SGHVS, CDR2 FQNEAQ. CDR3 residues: CASSLIGGEDYGYTF. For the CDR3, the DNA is TGTGCCAGCAGCTTAATTGGGGGGGAGGACTATGGCTACACCTTC.